This entry lists 4 T cell receptor beta chains sequenced from one sample in a study of response to subunit inactivated influenza vaccine. One entry per CDR3 protein results from TCRdb running MiXCR on the RT-PCR reads. The data contain about 540,000 distinct CDR3 sequences, approximately 14% of them singletons. The specimen was PBMCs from blood, collected about 13 days after vaccination. Source of these receptors: a middle-aged man who received an inactivated influenza vaccine.

This clonotype was observed a handful of times. The V call is TRBV28, the J call TRBJ2-7; a weak D match, TRBD1 (5 bases). Trimming took 4 bases from V and 4 from J, leaving 14 bases between them. CDR1 and CDR2 from the germline V gene are MDHEN and SYDVKM. The CDR3 has 14 amino acids. The CDR3 DNA reads TGTGCCAGCAGTTCGACAGAAGACGAATACGAGCAGTACTTC. Protein sequence: CASSSTEDEYEQYF. Filled out from reference TRBV28 and TRBJ2-7, the complete variable domain reads DVKVTQSSRYLVKRTGEKVFLECVQDMDHENMFWYRQDPGLGLRLIYFSYDVKMKEKGDIPEGYSVSREKKERFSLILESASTNQTSMYLCASSSTEDEYEQYFGPGTRLTVT.

There are a few counts of this clonotype. This chain uses TRBV6-1 with TRBJ1-2; no clear D gene. Germline assignment: CDR1 MNHNS and CDR2 SASEGT. The CDR3 consists of 13 residues. V shed 6 bases and J shed 10 bases, with 18 bases lying between them. The CDR3 here is CASRAYEDWDYTF. Here the CDR3 DNA reads TGTGCCAGCAGGGCTTACGAGGATTGGGACTACACCTTC.

This clonotype was recorded many times. DNA of the CDR3: TGTGCCAGCAGTTTGAGTCTAGCGGGAGATGAGCAGTTCTTC. Protein: CASSLSLAGDEQFF. The J gene is TRBJ2-1, the V gene TRBV12-3 or TRBV12-4; the match to TRBD2 covers 10 bases. The V and J ends lost 3 bases and 8 bases, in that order; junction bases with no gene match: 4. CDR3 length: 14 residues.

A few counts support this clonotype. This chain links TRBV20-1 with TRBJ2-3, with TRBD2 as a possible D gene (7 bases). V gave up 3 bases and J gave up 2 bases, with 12 bases separating them. Germline CDR1 and CDR2: DFQATT and SNEGSKA (reference sequence). The CDR3 is 14 amino acids. CDR3 DNA: TGCAGTGCTAGGGCGGGGGCCAACACAGATACGCAGTATTTT. It encodes CSARAGANTDTQYF.